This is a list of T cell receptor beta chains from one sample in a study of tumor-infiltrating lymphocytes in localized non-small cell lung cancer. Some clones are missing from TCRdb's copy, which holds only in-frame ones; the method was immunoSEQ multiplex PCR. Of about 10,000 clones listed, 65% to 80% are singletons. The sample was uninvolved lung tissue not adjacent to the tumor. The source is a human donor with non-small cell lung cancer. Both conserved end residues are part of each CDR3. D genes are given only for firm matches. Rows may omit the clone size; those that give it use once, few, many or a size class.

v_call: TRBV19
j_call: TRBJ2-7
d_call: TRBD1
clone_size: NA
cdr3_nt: TGTGCCAGTAGTATTTCCAGTGGGACAGGGGGGAACGAGCAGTACTTC
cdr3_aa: CASSISSGTGGNEQYF

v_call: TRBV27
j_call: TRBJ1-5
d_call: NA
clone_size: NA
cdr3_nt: TGTGCCAGCAGTTTAACTGGACAGTATAGCAATCAGCCCCAGCATTTT
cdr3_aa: CASSLTGQYSNQPQHF

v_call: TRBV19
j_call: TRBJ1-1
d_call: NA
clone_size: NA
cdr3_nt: TGTGCCAGTAATAACAGGGTACTGGACACTGAAGCTTTCTTT
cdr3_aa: CASNNRVLDTEAFF

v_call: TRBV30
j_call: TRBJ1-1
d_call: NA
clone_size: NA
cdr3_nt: TGTGCCTGGAGTGAGGACAGTCACACTGAAGCTTTCTTT
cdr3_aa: CAWSEDSHTEAFF

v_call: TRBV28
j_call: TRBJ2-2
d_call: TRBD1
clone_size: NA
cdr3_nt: TGTGCCAGCAGTCTGGGACAGGGGCTCACCGGGGAGCTGTTTTTT
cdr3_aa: CASSLGQGLTGELFF

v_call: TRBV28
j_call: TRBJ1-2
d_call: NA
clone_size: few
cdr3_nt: TGTGCCAGCAGTTTATCGGTACGGGTCATAAACTATGGCTACACCTTC
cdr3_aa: CASSLSVRVINYGYTF

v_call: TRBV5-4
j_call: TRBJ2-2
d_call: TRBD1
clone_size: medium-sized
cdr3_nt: TGTGCCAGCAGCTCCATACCTCGGACAGGGTTGGCCGGGGAGCTGTTTTTT
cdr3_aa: CASSSIPRTGLAGELFF

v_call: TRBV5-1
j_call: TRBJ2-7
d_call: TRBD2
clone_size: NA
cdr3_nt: TGCGCCAGCAGCTTGGAGGCGGGAGGCAGCTCCTACGAGCAGTACTTC
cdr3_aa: CASSLEAGGSSYEQYF

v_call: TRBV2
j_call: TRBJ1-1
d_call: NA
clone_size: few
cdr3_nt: TGTGCCAGCAGTAGCCAAGTCGGGGGCGAAGCTTTCTTT
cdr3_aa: CASSSQVGGEAFF

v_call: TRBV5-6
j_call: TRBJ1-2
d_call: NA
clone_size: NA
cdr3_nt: TGTGCCAGCAGCCCGCGCATGGGGCCTAACTATGGCTACACCTTC
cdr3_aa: CASSPRMGPNYGYTF

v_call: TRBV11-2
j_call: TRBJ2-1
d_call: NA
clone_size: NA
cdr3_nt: TGTGCCAGCAGCTTAATCAGCTCCTACAATGAGCAGTTCTTC
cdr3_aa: CASSLISSYNEQFF

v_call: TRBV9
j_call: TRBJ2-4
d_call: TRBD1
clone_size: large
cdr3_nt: TGTGCCAGCAGCGTAGGTTCGGGACAGGGGGCTAGCCGAATAAACATTCAGTACTTC
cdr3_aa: CASSVGSGQGASRINIQYF

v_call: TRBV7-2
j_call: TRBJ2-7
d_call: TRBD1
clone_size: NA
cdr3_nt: TGTGCCAGCAGCATGACAGGGGACGAGCAGTACTTC
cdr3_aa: CASSMTGDEQYF

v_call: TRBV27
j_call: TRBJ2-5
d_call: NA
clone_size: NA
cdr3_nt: TGTGCCAGCAGTTTATCGAGCCAAGAGACCCAGTACTTC
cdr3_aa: CASSLSSQETQYF

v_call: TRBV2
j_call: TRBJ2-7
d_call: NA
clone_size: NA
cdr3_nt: TGTGCCAGCAGTGAAAGGACAGTGGGCTACGAGCAGTACTTC
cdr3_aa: CASSERTVGYEQYF

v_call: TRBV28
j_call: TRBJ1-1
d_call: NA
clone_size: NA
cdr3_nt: TGTGCCAGCAACCCGCAACTTAACACTGAAGCTTTCTTT
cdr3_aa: CASNPQLNTEAFF

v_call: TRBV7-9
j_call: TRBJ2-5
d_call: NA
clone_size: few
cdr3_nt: TGTGCCAGCCGTGATGGGGGAATGCAAGAGACCCAGTACTTC
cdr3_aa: CASRDGGMQETQYF

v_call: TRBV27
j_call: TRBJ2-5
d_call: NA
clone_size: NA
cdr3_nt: TGTGCCACCAATAGGGCGGGATCGGGGGAGACCCAGTACTTC
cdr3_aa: CATNRAGSGETQYF

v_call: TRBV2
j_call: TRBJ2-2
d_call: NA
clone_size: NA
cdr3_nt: TGTGCCAGCACCTCCAGGGACACCGGGGAGCTGTTTTTT
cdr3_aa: CASTSRDTGELFF

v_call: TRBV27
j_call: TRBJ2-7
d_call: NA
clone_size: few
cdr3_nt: TGTGCCAGCAGTCCGTGGAGGGGCGCCTACGAGCAGTACTTC
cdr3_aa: CASSPWRGAYEQYF

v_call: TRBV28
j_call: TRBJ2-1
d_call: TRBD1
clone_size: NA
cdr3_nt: TGTGCCAGCAGTTTAGTACAGGGGGGCTACAATGAGCAGTTCTTC
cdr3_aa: CASSLVQGGYNEQFF

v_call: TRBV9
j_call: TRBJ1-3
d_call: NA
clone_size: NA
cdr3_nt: TGTGCCAGCAGCTCGGGGTTGTCTGGAAACACCATATATTTT
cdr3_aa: CASSSGLSGNTIYF

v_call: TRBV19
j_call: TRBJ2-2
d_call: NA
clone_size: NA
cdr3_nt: TGTGCCAGTACCACAAGGGAAAACGGGGAGCTGTTTTTT
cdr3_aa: CASTTRENGELFF

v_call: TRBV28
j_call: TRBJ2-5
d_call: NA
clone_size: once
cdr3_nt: TGTGCCAGCAGTTCCCCCGTAGGCGGCCAAGAGACCCAGTACTTC
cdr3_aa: CASSSPVGGQETQYF

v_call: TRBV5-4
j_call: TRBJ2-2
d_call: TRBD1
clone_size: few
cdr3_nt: TGTGCCAGCAGCACACAGGGGGGCAAGGCCGGGGAGCTGTTTTTT
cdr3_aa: CASSTQGGKAGELFF

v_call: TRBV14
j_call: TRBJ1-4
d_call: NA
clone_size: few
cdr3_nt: TGTGCCAGCAGCCCCAACGCAGGGGTAGGTGAAAAACTGTTTTTT
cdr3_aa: CASSPNAGVGEKLFF

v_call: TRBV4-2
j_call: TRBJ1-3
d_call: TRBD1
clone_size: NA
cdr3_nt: TGTGCCAGCAGCCAAGATCTGGGACAGGGATCTGGAAACACCATATATTTT
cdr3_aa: CASSQDLGQGSGNTIYF

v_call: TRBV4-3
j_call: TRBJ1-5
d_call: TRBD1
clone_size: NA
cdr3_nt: TGCGCCAGCAGCCAAGGCCGGACAGGGGGAAATCAGCCCCAGCATTTT
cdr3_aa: CASSQGRTGGNQPQHF

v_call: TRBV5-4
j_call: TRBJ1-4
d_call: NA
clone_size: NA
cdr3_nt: TGTGCCAGCAGCCAAGACCCTCTTAACACTAATGAAAAACTGTTTTTT
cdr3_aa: CASSQDPLNTNEKLFF

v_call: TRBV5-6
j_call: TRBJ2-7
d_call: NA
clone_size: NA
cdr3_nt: TGTGCCAGCAGCTTTGAAGTTTCTACCTACGAGCAGTACTTC
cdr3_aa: CASSFEVSTYEQYF

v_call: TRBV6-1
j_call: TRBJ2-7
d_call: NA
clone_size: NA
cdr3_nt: TGTGCCAGCAGTCAGGAGCTAAACTATGGGCAGTACTTC
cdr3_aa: CASSQELNYGQYF